This T cell receptor (beta chain) was identified during a study of OX40 agonist ivuxolimab in advanced cancers. The table came from immunoSEQ multiplex PCR; TCRdb's copy has only in-frame clones and leaves some out. The sample holds 66,000 or so clones, roughly 87% seen once. The germline CDR1 and CDR2 sequences are SGHDT and YYEEEE. V trimming: 3 bases; J trimming: 0 bases; junction bases outside the gene matches: 4. The length of the CDR3 is 16 residues. This clone has only one observation. The target antigen is unknown. Points from the study as a whole: Mean expanded clone counts were higher in CD8+ than CD4+ T cells. Partial responders treated at 0.1-3.0 mg/kg exhibited clonal expansion among the lowest measured.

The chain combines TRBV5-6 with TRBJ2-1; 9 bases are a match to TRBD1. The specimen comprised CD4+ or CD8+ T cells sorted from blood, sampled in a trial of the OX40 agonist ivuxolimab. The receptor was isolated from an adult with an advanced solid tumor such as melanoma, head and neck, liver or kidney cancer. The CDR3 loop is CASSYGTGSSYNEQFF. The CDR3 DNA is TGTGCCAGCAGCTACGGGACAGGGAGCTCCTACAATGAGCAGTTCTTC.